This TCR beta chain originates from a study of blood T cells in healthy people across ages. Regarding the study as a whole: Unsorted PBMCs blocked a conclusive comparison of naive and antigen-experienced cells. As age increased, TCR beta diversity per million T cells fell in a roughly linear fashion.

This clonotype was observed a few times. The target antigen is unknown. CDR1 is SQVTM, CDR2 ANQGSEA, per germline. CDR3 length: 11 residues. V lost 6 bases and J 5 bases, leaving 10 bases between the germline ends. A J-beta primer mix and a sample-barcoded 5' primer were used in a second PCR of roughly 7 to 12 cycles. TCRdb reprocessed the 5' RACE reads with MiXCR, giving one entry per CDR3 protein. The table includes 1 million or so distinct CDR3 sequences, under 45% detected once. Healthy Caucasians from Russia aged roughly 6 to 100 served as donors. Each individual donor underwent a draw of 8 to 10 milliliters of peripheral blood.

The V and J genes are TRBV29-1 and TRBJ1-2; D perhaps matches TRBD1 (6 bases). Sample: blood. The receptor comes from a woman aged 60-75 years in good health. The CDR3 reads CSVAQGYGYTF. The DNA of the CDR3 is TGCAGCGTGGCCCAGGGGTATGGCTACACCTTC.